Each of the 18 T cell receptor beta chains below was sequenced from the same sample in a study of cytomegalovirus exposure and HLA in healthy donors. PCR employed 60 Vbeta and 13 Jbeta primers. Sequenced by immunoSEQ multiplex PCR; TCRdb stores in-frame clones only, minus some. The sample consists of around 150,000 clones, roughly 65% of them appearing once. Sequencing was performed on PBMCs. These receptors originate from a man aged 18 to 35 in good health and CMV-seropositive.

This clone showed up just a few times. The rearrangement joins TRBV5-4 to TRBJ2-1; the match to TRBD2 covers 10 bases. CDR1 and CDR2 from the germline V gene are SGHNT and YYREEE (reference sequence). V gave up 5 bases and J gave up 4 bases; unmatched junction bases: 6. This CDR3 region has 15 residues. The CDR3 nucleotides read TGTGCCAGCAGGTCGCTAGCGGGGGCTTACAATGAGCAGTTCTTC. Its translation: CASRSLAGAYNEQFF.

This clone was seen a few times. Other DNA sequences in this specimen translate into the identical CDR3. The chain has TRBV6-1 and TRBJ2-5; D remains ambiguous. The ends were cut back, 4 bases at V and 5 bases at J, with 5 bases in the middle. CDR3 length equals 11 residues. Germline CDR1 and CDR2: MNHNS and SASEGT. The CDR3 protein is CASSALETQYF. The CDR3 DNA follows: TGTGCCAGCAGTGCTCTGGAGACCCAGTACTTC.

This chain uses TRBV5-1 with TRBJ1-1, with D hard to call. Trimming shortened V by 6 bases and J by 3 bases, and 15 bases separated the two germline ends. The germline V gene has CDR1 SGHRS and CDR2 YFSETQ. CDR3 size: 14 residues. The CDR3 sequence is CASTAGSRDTEAFF. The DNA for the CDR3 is TGCGCCAGCACTGCGGGGAGTAGGGACACTGAAGCTTTCTTT.

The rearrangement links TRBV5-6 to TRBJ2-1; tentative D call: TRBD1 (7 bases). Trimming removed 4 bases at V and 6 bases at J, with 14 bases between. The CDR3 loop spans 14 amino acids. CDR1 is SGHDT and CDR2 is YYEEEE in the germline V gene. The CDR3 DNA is TGTGCCAGCAGCCCTGGAGGGGGCTTCAATGAGCAGTTCTTC. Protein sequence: CASSPGGGFNEQFF.

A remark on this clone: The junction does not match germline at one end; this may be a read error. CDR3 loop: CASSLGAEGETQYF. In DNA form, the CDR3 reads TGTGCTAGCAGCTTAGGGGCAGAGGGAGAGACCCAGTACTTC. The chain joins TRBV7-7 to TRBJ2-5; D might be TRBD1 or TRBD2, each matching 5 bases. Germline loops: CDR1 SSHAT, CDR2 FNYEAQ (reference sequence). The length of the CDR3 is 14 residues.

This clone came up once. CDR3 loop: CASRDNFLTDTQYF. DNA for the CDR3: TGTGCCAGCCGGGACAATTTCCTCACAGATACGCAGTATTTT. J is TRBJ2-3 and V is TRBV6-1; the D gene is possibly TRBD1 (6 bases). The germline V gene encodes CDR1 MNHNS and CDR2 SASEGT. Trimming took off 8 bases at V and 2 bases at J, with 14 bases between the two ends. The CDR3 sequence is 14 residues long.

The chain's CDR3 is CARKREGVETGELFF. As DNA, the CDR3 is TGTGCCCGGAAACGGGAGGGAGTAGAGACCGGGGAGCTGTTTTTT. The chain joins TRBV30 to TRBJ2-2; 8 bases are a match to TRBD2. This CDR3 region has 15 residues. J gave up 5 bases and V 8 bases, and 13 bases lay outside the gene matches. Germline CDR1 and CDR2: GTSNPN and SVGIG (reference sequence).

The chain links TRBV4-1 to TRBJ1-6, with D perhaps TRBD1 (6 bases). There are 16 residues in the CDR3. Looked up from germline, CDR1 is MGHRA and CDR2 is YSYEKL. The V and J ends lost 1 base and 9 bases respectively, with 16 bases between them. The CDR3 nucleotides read TGCGCCAGCAGCCAAGGGTTGCAGGGGTTTTCTTCACCCCTCCACTTT. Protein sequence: CASSQGLQGFSSPLHF.

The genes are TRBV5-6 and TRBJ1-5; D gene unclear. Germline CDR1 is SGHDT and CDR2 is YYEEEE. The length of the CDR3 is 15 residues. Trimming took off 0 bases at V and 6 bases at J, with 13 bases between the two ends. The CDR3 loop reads CASSLDGGLGQPQHF. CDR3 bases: TGTGCCAGCAGCTTGGATGGAGGGTTGGGTCAGCCCCAGCATTTT.

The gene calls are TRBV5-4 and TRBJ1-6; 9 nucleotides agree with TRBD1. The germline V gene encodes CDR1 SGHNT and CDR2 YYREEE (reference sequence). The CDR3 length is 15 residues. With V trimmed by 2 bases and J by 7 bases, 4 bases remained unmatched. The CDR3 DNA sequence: TGTGCCAGCAGCTTTGACAGGGGGAGAAATTCACCCCTCCACTTT. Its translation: CASSFDRGRNSPLHF.

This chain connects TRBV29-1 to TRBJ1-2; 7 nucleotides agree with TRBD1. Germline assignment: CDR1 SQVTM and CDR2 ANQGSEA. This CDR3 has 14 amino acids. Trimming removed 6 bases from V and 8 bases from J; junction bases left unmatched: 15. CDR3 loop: CSVSDRRNSMGYTF. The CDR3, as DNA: TGCAGCGTCTCGGACAGGCGCAATTCTATGGGCTACACCTTC.

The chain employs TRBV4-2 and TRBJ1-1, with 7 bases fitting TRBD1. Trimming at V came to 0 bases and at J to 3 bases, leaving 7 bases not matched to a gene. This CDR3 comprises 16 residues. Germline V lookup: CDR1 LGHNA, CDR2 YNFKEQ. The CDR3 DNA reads TGTGCCAGCAGCCAAGATGGACAGGCCGCGTACACTGAAGCTTTCTTT. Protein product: CASSQDGQAAYTEAFF.

For the CDR3, the DNA is TGCGCCAGCAGCCAAGATCTCACAGGGGGCGTTATGGGTGGCTACACCTTC. This codes for CASSQDLTGGVMGGYTF. The chain employs TRBV4-1 and TRBJ1-2, with TRBD1 matching 9 bases. Per the germline V gene, CDR1 is MGHRA and CDR2 is YSYEKL. This CDR3 is built from 17 residues. Trimming took 0 bases from V and 7 from J; bases not matched to a gene: 12.

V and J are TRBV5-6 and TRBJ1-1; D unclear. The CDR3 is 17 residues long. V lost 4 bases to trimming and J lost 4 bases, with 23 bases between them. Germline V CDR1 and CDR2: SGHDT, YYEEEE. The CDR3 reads CASSPSGGSLYGTEAFF. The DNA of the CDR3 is TGTGCCAGCAGCCCAAGCGGTGGCAGCCTCTATGGCACTGAAGCTTTCTTT.

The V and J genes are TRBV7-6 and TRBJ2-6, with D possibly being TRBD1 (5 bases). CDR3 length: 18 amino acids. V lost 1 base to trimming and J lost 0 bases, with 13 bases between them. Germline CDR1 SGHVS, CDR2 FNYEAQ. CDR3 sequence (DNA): TGTGCCAGCAGCTTAGGGGTTGGGGCCGGCTCTGGGGCCAACGTCCTGACTTTC. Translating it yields CASSLGVGAGSGANVLTF. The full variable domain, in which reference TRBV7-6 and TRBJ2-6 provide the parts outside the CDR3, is GAGVSQSPRYKVTKRGQDVALRCDPISGHVSLYWYRQALGQGPEFLTYFNYEAQQDKSGLPNDRFSAERPEGSISTLTIQRTEQRDSAMYRCASSLGVGAGSGANVLTFGAGSRLTVL.

CDR3 sequence reads: CASSLEPGDGNQPQHF. The CDR3 region has the DNA TGTGCCAGCAGCTTAGAACCAGGGGACGGCAATCAGCCCCAGCATTTT. This chain connects TRBV7-2 to TRBJ1-5; D might be TRBD1 (6 bases). The germline gives CDR1 SGHTA, CDR2 FQGNSA. This CDR3 has 16 residues. The V and J ends lost 1 base and 2 bases respectively, with 12 bases between them.

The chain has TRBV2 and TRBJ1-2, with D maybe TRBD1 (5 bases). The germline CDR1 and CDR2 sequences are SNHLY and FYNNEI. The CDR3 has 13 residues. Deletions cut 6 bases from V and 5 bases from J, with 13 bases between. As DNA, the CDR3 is TGTGCCAGCAGCCAGGGTCCAGGGTATGGCTACACCTTC. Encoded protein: CASSQGPGYGYTF.

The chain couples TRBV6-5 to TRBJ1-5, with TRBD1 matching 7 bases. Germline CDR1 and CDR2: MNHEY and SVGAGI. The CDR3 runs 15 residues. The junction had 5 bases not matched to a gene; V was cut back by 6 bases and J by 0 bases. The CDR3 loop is CASSPGTVSNQPQHF. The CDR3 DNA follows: TGTGCCAGCAGCCCCGGGACAGTTAGCAATCAGCCCCAGCATTTT.